These 23 T cell receptor beta chains originate from one sample sequenced in a study of blood T cells in healthy people across ages. Through a sample-barcoded 5' primer and a J-beta primer mix, a second PCR was run for 7 to 11 cycles. A single record per CDR3 protein comes from TCRdb applying MiXCR to the 5' RACE reads. This sample carries hundreds of thousands of distinct CDR3 sequences, under 30% of them seen once, and the ten largest clones take 15% to 19%. The material sequenced was blood. These receptor sequences come from a woman aged 80 or over in good health.

The V call is TRBV5-1, the J call TRBJ1-3, with 8 bases fitting TRBD1. Trimming removed 4 bases from V and 3 bases from J; junction bases left unmatched: 6. The V gene's germline CDR1 is SGHRS and CDR2 YFSETQ. The CDR3 spans 15 residues. The CDR3 nucleotides read TGCGCCAGCAGCCAGAGGACAGGGAGTGGAAACACCATATATTTT. Protein sequence: CASSQRTGSGNTIYF.

This clonotype was seen just once. The chain is built from TRBV11-2 and TRBJ1-1, with unresolved D. The CDR3 is made up of 14 amino acids. Germline assignment: CDR1 SGHAT and CDR2 FQNNGV. Trimming cost V 6 bases and J 7 bases, with 18 bases left between them. The CDR3 reads CASREGKVSSEAFF. CDR3 DNA sequence: TGTGCCAGCAGAGAGGGAAAAGTCAGTAGTGAAGCTTTCTTT.

This clonotype showed up just a few times. V and J are TRBV7-9 and TRBJ2-4; 7 bases match TRBD2. The closer fit of TRBJ2-7 to the DNA end suggests the J call may be wrong. The CDR3 runs to 16 residues. The germline CDR1 and CDR2 sequences are SEHNR and FQNEAQ (reference sequence). As DNA, the CDR3 is TGTGCCAGCAGCTTAGAGGCTAGCGGAAACCCCTACGAGCAGTACTTC. Amino acid sequence: CASSLEASGNPYEQYF.

This clonotype occurred many times. V and J are TRBV7-2 and TRBJ2-7, with 8 bases identical to TRBD2. Germline-derived CDR1 and CDR2 are SGHTA and FQGNSA. This CDR3 region has 15 residues. The J segment lost 2 bases and the V segment lost 7 bases, leaving 10 bases of the junction unmatched. The CDR3 DNA is TGTGCCAGCACCACAGCGGGGGCCCTCCCCTACGAGCAGTACTTC. Protein product: CASTTAGALPYEQYF.

This clonotype was seen many times. This rearrangement joins TRBV7-2 to TRBJ1-4; 7 bases are a match to TRBD1. This CDR3 is 15 amino acids long. Germline CDR1 and CDR2: SGHTA and FQGNSA. The trim removed 4 bases at V and 4 bases at J, leaving 6 bases unmatched. The CDR3 coding sequence is TGTGCCAGCAGCTCAAGGGGACAGATTAATGAAAAACTGTTTTTT. It specifies CASSSRGQINEKLFF. Together with reference TRBV7-2 and TRBJ1-4, the CDR3 gives the full variable domain: GAGVSQSPSNKVTEKGKDVELRCDPISGHTALYWYRQSLGQGLEFLIYFQGNSAPDKSGLPSDRFSAERTGGSVSTLTIQRTQQEDSAVYLCASSSRGQINEKLFFGSGTQLSVL.

The chain has TRBV20-1 and TRBJ2-1, with TRBD2 matching 13 bases. Trimming at V came to 5 bases and at J to 5 bases, leaving 3 bases not matched to a gene. Germline values: CDR1 DFQATT, CDR2 SNEGSKA (reference sequence). The CDR3 covers 14 residues. The CDR3 coding sequence is TGCAGTGCTCTGGGACTAGCGGGGAACAATGAGCAGTTCTTC. It translates to CSALGLAGNNEQFF.

In this sample, this clonotype turned up many times. This chain links TRBV6-5 with TRBJ1-4, with D maybe TRBD1 (5 bases). V lost 6 bases and J lost 4, with 15 bases in between. This CDR3 is 15 amino acids long. Germline lookup yields CDR1 MNHEY and CDR2 SVGAGI. CDR3 amino acids: CASSPGAAFNEKLFF. DNA for the CDR3: TGTGCCAGCAGCCCTGGGGCTGCTTTTAATGAAAAACTGTTTTTT.

This chain joins TRBV21-1 and TRBJ1-5; the table's D call of TRBD1 was not tested on the DNA. TRBV21-1 is annotated as a pseudogene. CDR3 length: 18 residues. The CDR3 DNA reads as TGTGCCAGCAGCAACCCTCGGTGCAGGGGGCCCCGCAATCAGCCCCAGCATTTT. Encoded protein: CASSNPRCRGPRNQPQHF.

The chain carries TRBV5-1 and TRBJ2-1; TRBD2 aligns across 10 bases. The CDR3 runs to 16 residues. Germline CDR1 and CDR2: SGHRS and YFSETQ. V shed 1 base and J 1 base; nucleotides not matched to a gene: 2. The CDR3 DNA reads as TGCGCCAGCAGCTTGCCAGCGGGAGGGTCCTACAATGAGCAGTTCTTC. As protein: CASSLPAGGSYNEQFF.

This clonotype has more than one count but fewer than ten. J is TRBJ2-5 and V is TRBV7-2; TRBD2 might be the D (6 bases). V was shortened by 7 bases and J by 0 bases, with 15 bases between the two germline ends. The germline V gene has CDR1 SGHTA and CDR2 FQGNSA. The CDR3 runs to 15 residues. The CDR3: CASTVAVAYQETQYF. The CDR3 coding sequence is TGTGCCAGCACCGTAGCGGTTGCCTACCAAGAGACCCAGTACTTC.

This clonotype was detected many times. The chain is built from TRBV7-9 and TRBJ2-1, with 7 bases lining up with TRBD1. CDR1 and CDR2 (germline): SEHNR, FQNEAQ (reference sequence). This CDR3 has 12 residues. With 7 bases clipped from V and 8 bases from J, the junction kept 5 bases outside the gene matches. This CDR3 reads CASTPGTDEQFF. The DNA for the CDR3 is TGTGCCAGCACGCCCGGGACAGATGAGCAGTTCTTC.

This sequence joins TRBV3-1 and TRBJ2-3, with 9 bases lining up with TRBD2. V trimming: 0 bases; J trimming: 0 bases; junction bases outside the gene matches: 7. Germline values: CDR1 LGHDT, CDR2 YNNKEL (reference sequence). The length of the CDR3 is 18 residues. The CDR3 here is CASSQDTSGYLSTDTQYF. CDR3 nucleotides: TGTGCCAGCAGCCAAGATACTAGCGGGTACCTTAGCACAGATACGCAGTATTTT.

There are many counts of this clonotype. The chain joins TRBV20-1 to TRBJ2-3; TRBD2 matches 9 bases. V lost 6 bases to trimming and J lost 1 base; unmatched junction nucleotides: 8. Germline loops: CDR1 DFQATT, CDR2 SNEGSKA (reference sequence). The CDR3 has 15 amino acids. In DNA, the CDR3 is TGCAGTGCCGATGTCGGCGGGGGGGGCACAGATACGCAGTATTTT. This codes for CSADVGGGGTDTQYF.

This clonotype has a handful of counts. In DNA, the CDR3 is TGTGCCACGTCACGGGGCTCCGTGGAAGCTTTCTTT. The encoded protein is CATSRGSVEAFF. The chain joins TRBV6-2 or TRBV6-3 to TRBJ1-1, with D maybe TRBD1 (5 bases). Germline CDR1 is MNHEY and CDR2 is SVGEGT. V shed 10 bases and J shed 8 bases, with 17 bases lying between them. The CDR3 consists of 12 residues.

In its sample, this clonotype was seen a few times. A much more abundant neighbour one base away suggests this may be a read error. The V and J genes are TRBV11-1 and TRBJ2-4, with D hard to call. CDR1 and CDR2 (germline): SGHAT, FQDESV (reference sequence). The CDR3 spans 12 residues. V lost 6 bases and J 6 bases, leaving 9 bases between the germline ends. CDR3 coding DNA: TGTGCCAGCAGGGAGAGAGCAAACATTCAGTACTTC. Encoded protein: CASRERANIQYF. Full variable domain (rest looked up from reference TRBV11-1 and TRBJ2-4): EAEVAQSPRYKITEKSQAVAFWCDPISGHATLYWYRQILGQGPELLVQFQDESVVDDSQLPKDRFSAERLKGVDSTLKIQPAELGDSAMYLCASRERANIQYFGAGTRLSVL.

This clonotype was detected only a few times. V usage is TRBV11-2 and J usage is TRBJ2-1; 9 bases align to TRBD1. The CDR3 runs to 14 residues. From germline, CDR1 is SGHAT and CDR2 FQNNGV. Here the CDR3 reads CATSMDRGYNEQFF. In nucleotides, the CDR3 is TGTGCGACCAGCATGGACAGGGGATACAATGAGCAGTTCTTC.

CDR3 region: CAWSVRGDEAFF. The CDR3 region has the DNA TGTGCCTGGAGTGTACGAGGGGATGAAGCTTTCTTT. The V call is TRBV30, the J call TRBJ1-1; D may be TRBD1 (5 bases). The CDR3 is 12 amino acids. The V gene lost 0 bases and the J gene lost 7 bases, with 9 bases spanning the gap. The germline V gene encodes CDR1 GTSNPN and CDR2 SVGIG (reference sequence).

Many counts were recorded for this clonotype. CDR3 region: CASSEYGRVRNEQFF. In DNA form, the CDR3 reads TGTGCCAGCAGTGAATATGGGAGGGTCAGGAACGAGCAGTTCTTC. This chain connects TRBV25-1 to TRBJ2-1; 7 positions match TRBD2. Germline V gene lookup returns CDR1 MGHDK and CDR2 SYGVNS. Losses at the gene ends were 0 bases for V and 10 bases for J; bases not matched to a gene: 9. This CDR3 contains 15 residues.

This clonotype was detected many times. The V and J genes are TRBV7-3 and TRBJ2-3; 8 bases agree with TRBD1. J was trimmed by 1 base and V by 4 bases; bases with no gene match: 4. The CDR3 is made up of 15 amino acids. CDR1 and CDR2 from the germline V gene are SGHTA and FQGTGA. The CDR3 nucleotides read TGTGCCAGCAGCTGGGGACAGGCGGGCACAGATACGCAGTATTTT. Amino acid sequence: CASSWGQAGTDTQYF.

A remark on this clonotype: This may stem from a read error, because a much larger clone lies one nucleotide away. The chain recombines TRBV7-9 with TRBJ2-7; tentatively, D is TRBD2 (6 bases). The CDR3 is 16 amino acids. V shed 4 bases and J shed 7 bases, with 23 bases lying between them. Germline assignment: CDR1 SEHNR and CDR2 FQNEAQ (reference sequence). CDR3 in DNA: TGTGCCAGCAGCTCGGGCGCGCGGGGCGCTTACAATGAGCAGTACTTC. Translating gives CASSSGARGAYNEQYF.

This clonotype was seen more than once but under ten times. The V and J genes are TRBV7-2 and TRBJ1-4; weak D call: TRBD1 (6 bases). Germline V gene sequence: CDR1 SGHTA, CDR2 FQGNSA. The CDR3 has 16 residues. V gave up 5 bases and J gave up 5 bases, with 18 bases separating them. The CDR3 nucleotides are TGTGCCAGCAGCCCCCGAGTCGGGGGCGGGAATGAAAAACTGTTTTTT. The encoded protein is CASSPRVGGGNEKLFF.

At least ten counts were recorded for this clonotype. The chain carries TRBV7-3 and TRBJ2-1; D is perhaps TRBD2 (6 bases). The CDR3 totals 13 residues. V lost 4 bases to trimming and J lost 8 bases, with 12 bases between them. CDR1 and CDR2 from the germline V gene are SGHTA and FQGTGA. CDR3: CASSYAWGDEQFF. The CDR3 DNA sequence: TGTGCCAGCAGCTATGCTTGGGGGGATGAGCAGTTCTTC.

This chain connects TRBV18 to TRBJ1-4, with TRBD1 as a possible D gene (6 bases). The CDR3 spans 18 residues. Trimming shortened V by 4 bases and J by 0 bases, and 18 bases separated the two germline ends. In germline, CDR1 is KGHSH, CDR2 LQKENI. The CDR3, as DNA: TGTGCCAGCTCACGTTCTCCCGGGACACGAGCAACTAATGAAAAACTGTTTTTT. Its protein is CASSRSPGTRATNEKLFF.